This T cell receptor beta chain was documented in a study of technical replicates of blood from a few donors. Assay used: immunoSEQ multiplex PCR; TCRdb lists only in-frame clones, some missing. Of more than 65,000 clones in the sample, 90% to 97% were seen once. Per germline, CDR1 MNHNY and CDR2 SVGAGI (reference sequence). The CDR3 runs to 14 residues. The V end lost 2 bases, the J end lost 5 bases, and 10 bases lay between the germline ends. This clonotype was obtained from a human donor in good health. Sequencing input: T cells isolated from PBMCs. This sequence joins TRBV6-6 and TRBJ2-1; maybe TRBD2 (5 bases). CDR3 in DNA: TGTGCCAGCAGTTACATACGGGGAAACAATGAGCAGTTCTTC. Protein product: CASSYIRGNNEQFF.